This TCR beta chain was sequenced during a study of siplizumab effects on memory and regulatory T cells. This clone came up once. Assay used: immunoSEQ multiplex PCR; TCRdb lists only in-frame clones, some missing. The table shows around 120,000 clones, with approximately 94% occurring only once. This receptor was taken from a human donor in good health. Sequenced sample: non-Treg CD4+ T cells sorted from blood.

CDR3 in amino acids: CASGLGEKLFF. As DNA, the CDR3 is TGTGCCAGCGGCTTAGGTGAAAAACTGTTTTTT. V usage is TRBV6-5 and J usage is TRBJ1-4; no reliable D call. Per the germline V gene, CDR1 is MNHEY and CDR2 is SVGAGI. With 8 bases removed from V and 7 bases from J, the gap between germline ends came to 8 bases. CDR3 length: 11 amino acids.